Listed below are T cell receptor beta chains from one sample, sequenced in a study of identical twins. A single record per CDR3 protein comes from TCRdb applying MiXCR to the 5' RACE reads. Found here are nearly 650,000 distinct CDR3 sequences, under 8.5% of them singletons; the top ten hold roughly 1.6%. These same data were also listed under a study on yellow fever vaccine responses in identical twins.

Sample: PBMCs. The receptors come from a woman in her late teens or twenties in good health. Each CDR3 is given with its conserved first and last residue.

v_gene	j_gene	CDR3aa
TRBV20-1	TRBJ2-7	CSARSLAGAYEQYF
TRBV6-1	TRBJ2-7	CASRSGTGGYEQYF
TRBV5-1	TRBJ2-5	CASSLSSGGRQETQYF
TRBV12-3/TRBV12-4	TRBJ2-5	CASSFGQGFTETQYF
TRBV6-1	TRBJ2-7	CASSEASGAELREQYF
TRBV6-1	TRBJ1-5	CASTKGQAENQPQHF
TRBV7-8	TRBJ2-7	CASSLRIESSGSLSYEQYF
TRBV12-3/TRBV12-4	TRBJ1-3	CASSRSQMRIFSGNTIYF
TRBV5-1	TRBJ2-1	CASSLFLAEPNEQFF
TRBV27	TRBJ1-1	CASSLQGQGGTEAFF
TRBV5-1	TRBJ2-3	CASSFQDSTDTQYF
TRBV20-1	TRBJ2-3	CSARDPLLGTSTDTQYF
TRBV7-6	TRBJ2-7	CASSLAHTGGEQYF
TRBV5-1	TRBJ1-6	CASSLSSGSNNSPLHF
TRBV12-3/TRBV12-4	TRBJ2-1	CASTFTGNEQFF
TRBV6-1	TRBJ1-6	CASSTPRGNSPLHF
TRBV29-1	TRBJ2-2	CSVNDRGRTGELFF
TRBV9	TRBJ2-1	CASSVGAFQARYNEQFF
TRBV19	TRBJ2-1	CASSIDRSEYNEQFF
TRBV12-3/TRBV12-4	TRBJ2-1	CASSFWGSSSYNEQFF
TRBV14	TRBJ2-1	CASSQRSGGALSYNEQFF
TRBV28	TRBJ1-5	CASRATGDSQPQHF
TRBV5-1	TRBJ2-5	CASSLDGLETQYF
TRBV4-2	TRBJ2-3	CASSGQVDRYTDTQYF
TRBV10-2	TRBJ2-7	CASGDFFSYEQYF
TRBV10-3	TRBJ2-1	CAIRQLASSYNEQFF
TRBV5-1	TRBJ2-3	CASSSWTINADTQYF
TRBV5-1	TRBJ2-3	CASSSGHGGQDTQYF
TRBV12-3/TRBV12-4	TRBJ2-3	CASSLASRLAGVVDTQYF
TRBV5-1	TRBJ1-3	CASSLDDRGIENTIYF
TRBV4-1	TRBJ2-5	CASSHAGGRDETQYF
TRBV10-3	TRBJ2-5	CAIKMGAGTNQETQYF
TRBV7-2	TRBJ2-3	CASSLADDTDTQYF
TRBV5-1	TRBJ2-3	CASSVQGIGTDTQYF
TRBV6-1	TRBJ2-1	CASTSGDSYNEQFF
TRBV10-2	TRBJ2-2	CASSEQGRSNTGELFF
TRBV12-3/TRBV12-4	TRBJ1-5	CACHRDGANQPQHF
TRBV11-1	TRBJ2-3	CASSFVARGDRGTDTQYF
TRBV4-1	TRBJ1-5	CASSQDITSNQPQHF